Here is one T cell receptor (beta chain) with its context. Its antigen is still unknown. Naive CD8+ T cells showed CD45RO-CCR7+CD27+CD95-. The sample comes from a study of CXCR3-negative and CXCR3-positive naive CD8 T cells. On the study more broadly: There were about 135 million TRB reads altogether, and each library had about 1.5 +/- 0.3 million of them. Study-wide findings and caveats: Naive CXCR3-positive and CXCR3-negative cells shared TRBV-TRBJ usage; memory cells diverged.

CDR1 and CDR2 from the germline V gene are MDHEN and SYDVKM. The CDR3 loop spans 15 amino acids. The authors prepared UMI-labeled TRB cDNA libraries by 5' RACE. TCRdb re-analyzed the 5' RACE reads; it lists each CDR3 protein once, without DNA. Found here are roughly 100,000 distinct CDR3 sequences; the top ten clones hold approximately 0.99%. The source is a human donor in good health. Some clones in this sample may be carry-over from other donors' samples. The sample consisted of naive CXCR3- CD8+ T cells from blood. As for subset: CD45RO-CCR7+CD27+CD95- naive CD8+ T cells lacking CXCR3 (TNR3-). The chain carries TRBV28 and TRBJ2-7; TCRdb gives TRBD2 as the D gene, but with no DNA this cannot be confirmed. CDR3: CASSFTGGTFGEQYF.